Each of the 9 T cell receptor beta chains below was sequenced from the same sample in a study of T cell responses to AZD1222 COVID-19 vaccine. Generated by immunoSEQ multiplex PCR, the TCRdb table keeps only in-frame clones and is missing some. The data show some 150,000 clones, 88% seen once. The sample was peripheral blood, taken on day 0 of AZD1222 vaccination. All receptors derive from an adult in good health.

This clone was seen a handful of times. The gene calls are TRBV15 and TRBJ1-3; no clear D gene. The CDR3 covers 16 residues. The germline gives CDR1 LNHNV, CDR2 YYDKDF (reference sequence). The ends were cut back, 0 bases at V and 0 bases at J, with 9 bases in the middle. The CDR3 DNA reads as TGTGCCACCAGCAGAGAATCATTGGGCTCTGGAAACACCATATATTTT. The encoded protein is CATSRESLGSGNTIYF. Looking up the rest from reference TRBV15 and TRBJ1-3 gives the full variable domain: DAMVIQNPRYQVTQFGKPVTLSCSQTLNHNVMYWYQQKSSQAPKLLFHYYDKDFNNEADTPDNFQSRRPNTSFCFLDIRSPGLGDTAMYLCATSRESLGSGNTIYFGEGSWLTVV.

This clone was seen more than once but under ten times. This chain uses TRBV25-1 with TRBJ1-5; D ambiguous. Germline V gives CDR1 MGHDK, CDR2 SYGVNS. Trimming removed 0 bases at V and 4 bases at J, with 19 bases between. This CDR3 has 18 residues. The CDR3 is CASSEYPLSGGKNQPQHF. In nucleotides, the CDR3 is TGTGCCAGCAGTGAATATCCACTCTCGGGCGGAAAAAATCAGCCCCAGCATTTT.

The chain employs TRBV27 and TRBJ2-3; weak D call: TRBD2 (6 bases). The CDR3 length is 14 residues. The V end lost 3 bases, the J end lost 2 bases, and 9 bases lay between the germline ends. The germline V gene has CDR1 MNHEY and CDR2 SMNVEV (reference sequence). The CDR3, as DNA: TGTGCCAGCAGTTTCCGGGGGACCACAGATACGCAGTATTTT. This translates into CASSFRGTTDTQYF.

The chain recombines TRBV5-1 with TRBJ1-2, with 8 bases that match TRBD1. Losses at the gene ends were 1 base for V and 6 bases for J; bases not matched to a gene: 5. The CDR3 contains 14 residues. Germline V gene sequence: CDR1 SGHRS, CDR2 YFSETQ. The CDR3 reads CASSLFAGGDGYTF. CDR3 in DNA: TGCGCCAGCAGCTTGTTTGCAGGGGGCGATGGCTACACCTTC.

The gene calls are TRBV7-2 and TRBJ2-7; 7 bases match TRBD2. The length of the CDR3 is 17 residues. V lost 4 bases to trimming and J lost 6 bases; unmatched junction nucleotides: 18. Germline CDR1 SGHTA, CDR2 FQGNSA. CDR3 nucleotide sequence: TGTGCCAGCAGCTCCCCGAGGGGCGGGGGTCTTGGGAGCGAGCAGTACTTC. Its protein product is CASSSPRGGGLGSEQYF.

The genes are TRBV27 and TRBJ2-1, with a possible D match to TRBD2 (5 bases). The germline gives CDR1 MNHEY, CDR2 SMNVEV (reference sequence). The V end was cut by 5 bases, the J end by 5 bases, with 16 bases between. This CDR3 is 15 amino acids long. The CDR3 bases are TGTGCCAGCAGTACGGGCTTAGCGTACCACAATGAGCAGTTCTTC. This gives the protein CASSTGLAYHNEQFF.

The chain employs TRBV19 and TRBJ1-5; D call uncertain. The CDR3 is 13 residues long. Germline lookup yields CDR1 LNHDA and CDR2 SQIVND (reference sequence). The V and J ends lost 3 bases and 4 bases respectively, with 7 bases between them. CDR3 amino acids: CASSIQKNQPQHF. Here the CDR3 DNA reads TGTGCCAGTAGTATCCAAAAGAATCAGCCCCAGCATTTT. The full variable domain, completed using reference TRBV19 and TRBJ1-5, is DGGITQSPKYLFRKEGQNVTLSCEQNLNHDAMYWYRQDPGQGLRLIYYSQIVNDFQKGDIAEGYSVSREKKESFPLTVTSAQKNPTAFYLCASSIQKNQPQHFGDGTRLSIL.

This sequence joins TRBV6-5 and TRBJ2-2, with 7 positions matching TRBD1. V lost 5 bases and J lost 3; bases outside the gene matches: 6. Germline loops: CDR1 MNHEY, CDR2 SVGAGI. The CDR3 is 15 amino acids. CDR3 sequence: CASSPQGRYTGELFF. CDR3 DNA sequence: TGTGCCAGCAGTCCACAGGGGCGATACACCGGGGAGCTGTTTTTT.

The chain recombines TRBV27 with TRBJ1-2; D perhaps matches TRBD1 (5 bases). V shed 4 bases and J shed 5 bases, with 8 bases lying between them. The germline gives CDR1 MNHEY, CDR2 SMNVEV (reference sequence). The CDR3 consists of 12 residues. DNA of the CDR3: TGTGCCAGCAGTTCCGACAGATATGGCTACACCTTC. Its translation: CASSSDRYGYTF.